This entry lists 15 T cell receptor beta chains sequenced from one sample in a study of blood T cell repertoires in COVID-19. The assay was immunoSEQ multiplex PCR, and TCRdb's table has in-frame clones only and misses some. The sample includes about 120,000 clones, around 76% of them seen just once. Sequencing used peripheral blood. The receptors stem from a man between 65 and 85 years old with acute or convalescent COVID-19.

This clone was seen more than once but under ten times. The chain combines TRBV3-1 (or the pseudogene TRBV3-2) with TRBJ2-7; 8 bases are shared with TRBD2. V trimming: 1 base; J trimming: 2 bases; junction bases outside the gene matches: 1. This CDR3 comprises 14 residues. Germline values: CDR1 LGHDT, CDR2 YNNKEL (reference sequence). CDR3 region: CASSQGGLAYEQYF. In DNA form, the CDR3 reads TGTGCCAGCAGCCAAGGGGGACTAGCCTACGAGCAGTACTTC.

The chain combines TRBV4-1 with TRBJ1-2; D perhaps matches TRBD1 (5 bases). The V gene's germline CDR1 is MGHRA and CDR2 YSYEKL. The CDR3 spans 15 residues. V shed 1 base and J shed 5 bases, with 14 bases lying between them. CDR3 DNA sequence: TGCGCCAGCAGCCAAGCGGGGACGGACTATTATGGCTACACCTTC. Residues: CASSQAGTDYYGYTF.

The V and J genes are TRBV30 and TRBJ2-1, with TRBD2 matching over 9 bases. Germline loops: CDR1 GTSNPN, CDR2 SVGIG (reference sequence). The CDR3 sequence is 15 residues long. The V and J ends lost 2 bases and 5 bases, in that order; junction bases with no gene match: 7. The CDR3 loop is CAWSRGGGANNEQFF. The CDR3 DNA reads as TGTGCCTGGAGTAGGGGCGGGGGGGCCAACAATGAGCAGTTCTTC.

The J gene is TRBJ2-6, the V gene TRBV7-6, with D possibly being TRBD1 (7 bases). Germline V CDR1 and CDR2: SGHVS, FNYEAQ. The CDR3 is made up of 19 amino acids. V lost 3 bases and J lost 0, with 18 bases in between. The CDR3 here is CASSLGGPDRYSGANVLTF. The CDR3 DNA reads TGTGCCAGCAGCTTGGGGGGACCGGACAGGTACTCTGGGGCCAACGTCCTGACTTTC. Looking up the rest from reference TRBV7-6 and TRBJ2-6 gives the full variable domain: GAGVSQSPRYKVTKRGQDVALRCDPISGHVSLYWYRQALGQGPEFLTYFNYEAQQDKSGLPNDRFSAERPEGSISTLTIQRTEQRDSAMYRCASSLGGPDRYSGANVLTFGAGSRLTVL.

The chain employs TRBV21-1 and TRBJ2-5; the table's D call, TRBD2, was not checked against the DNA. TRBV21-1 is described as a pseudogene. This CDR3 has 17 residues. The CDR3 DNA is TGTGCCAGCAGCGCTAGCGGGGGGGCCTCTTCGGGAGAGACCCAGTACTTC. Protein product: CASSASGGASSGETQYF.

This rearrangement joins TRBV6-5 to TRBJ2-7; 7 bases line up with TRBD1. Germline V lookup: CDR1 MNHEY, CDR2 SVGAGI. The CDR3 is 13 residues long. V lost 5 bases and J lost 2; bases outside the gene matches: 3. CDR3 DNA: TGTGCCAGCAGTCGACAGGGACCCTACGAGCAGTACTTC. This sequence encodes CASSRQGPYEQYF.

The chain combines TRBV11-2 with TRBJ1-5; no reliable D call. This CDR3 spans 14 amino acids. The germline V gene encodes CDR1 SGHAT and CDR2 FQNNGV. V gave up 2 bases and J gave up 6 bases, with 11 bases separating them. DNA of the CDR3: TGTGCCAGCAGCTTAAATCTCTCCCCTCAGCCCCAGCATTTT. This encodes CASSLNLSPQPQHF.

CDR3 DNA sequence: TGCGCCAGCAGCCCCGGGACTAGCGGGGGGGCCGGGGAGCTGTTTTTT. As protein: CASSPGTSGGAGELFF. J is TRBJ2-2 and V is TRBV5-1; 16 nucleotides line up with TRBD2. From germline, CDR1 is SGHRS and CDR2 YFSETQ. The CDR3 loop spans 16 amino acids. Trimming cost V 4 bases and J 6 bases; bases outside gene matches: 3.

The gene calls are TRBV14 and TRBJ2-4; D may be TRBD1 (7 bases). Trimming cost V 4 bases and J 0 bases, with 13 bases left between them. Germline V gene data show CDR1 as SGHDN and CDR2 as FVKESK. The CDR3 contains 16 residues. The CDR3 coding sequence is TGTGCCAGCAGCCTAAGCAGGGGGGTAGCCAAAAACATTCAGTACTTC. It yields the protein CASSLSRGVAKNIQYF.

V is TRBV19 and J is TRBJ1-4; 7 nucleotides match TRBD1. This CDR3 has 15 amino acids. With V trimmed by 5 bases and J by 0 bases, 3 bases remained unmatched. Germline CDR1 LNHDA, CDR2 SQIVND (reference sequence). The DNA for the CDR3 is TGTGCCAGTAGTGTCGGACAGGCAACTAATGAAAAACTGTTTTTT. Its protein is CASSVGQATNEKLFF.

The chain uses TRBV5-1 and TRBJ1-3; D perhaps matches TRBD1 (5 bases). The germline V gene has CDR1 SGHRS and CDR2 YFSETQ. Trimming stripped 4 bases from V and 0 bases from J, with 11 bases between. This CDR3 is built from 15 residues. The CDR3 DNA reads as TGCGCCAGCAGCACCCAGGGATACTCTGGAAACACCATATATTTT. The encoded protein is CASSTQGYSGNTIYF.

The chain is built from TRBV11-3 and TRBJ1-1; D not certain. Germline CDR1 SGHNT, CDR2 YENEEA. CDR3 size: 13 residues. V gave up 5 bases and J gave up 4 bases, with 11 bases separating them. CDR3 nucleotides: TGTGCCAGCAGCGTCAACACCTTCACTGAAGCTTTCTTT. It specifies CASSVNTFTEAFF.

The table lists this clone with a count of one. The J gene is TRBJ2-4, the V gene TRBV6-2 or TRBV6-3, with TRBD1 as a possible D gene (6 bases). V dropped 2 bases and J dropped 3 bases, with 17 bases sitting between them. The CDR3 has 17 amino acids. Per germline, CDR1 MNHEY and CDR2 SVGEGT. DNA of the CDR3: TGTGCCAGCAGTTACGGGACCGGGACAAGGAACAAAAACATTCAGTACTTC. This encodes CASSYGTGTRNKNIQYF.

This clone came up a few times. The chain joins TRBV7-9 to TRBJ1-1; D perhaps matches TRBD1 (6 bases). The CDR3 has 14 amino acids. In germline, CDR1 is SEHNR, CDR2 FQNEAQ (reference sequence). The V gene lost 3 bases and the J gene lost 5 bases, with 13 bases spanning the gap. The CDR3 sequence is CASSFGGAGTEAFF. CDR3 coding DNA: TGTGCCAGCAGCTTTGGGGGGGCCGGGACTGAAGCTTTCTTT.

J is TRBJ2-2 and V is TRBV5-1; 9 bases fit TRBD1. V trimming: 4 bases; J trimming: 6 bases; junction bases outside the gene matches: 7. Looked up from germline, CDR1 is SGHRS and CDR2 is YFSETQ. The CDR3 spans 15 residues. The CDR3 DNA reads TGCGCCAGCAGCCCCGGGACAGGGATCTCCGGGGAGCTGTTTTTT. This translates into CASSPGTGISGELFF.